The entry below describes one T cell receptor (beta chain). The data originate from a study of blood T cell repertoires in COVID-19. Sequenced by immunoSEQ multiplex PCR; TCRdb stores in-frame clones only, minus some. The sample consists of 160,000 or so clones, 82% of them appearing once. The V end lost 5 bases, the J end lost 5 bases, and 18 bases lay between the germline ends. The CDR3 loop spans 15 amino acids. Germline V lookup: CDR1 SGHVS, CDR2 FNYEAQ. This clonotype was sampled from a woman aged 70-85 years with acute or convalescent COVID-19. The V gene is TRBV7-6, the J gene TRBJ2-5; D is ambiguous. The sample taken for sequencing was peripheral blood. CDR3 in amino acids: CASSPRLSYGETQYF. CDR3 nucleotides: TGTGCCAGCAGCCCAAGACTCTCCTACGGGGAGACCCAGTACTTC.